Listed below are T cell receptor beta chains from one sample, sequenced in a study of identical twins' blood T cells. TCRdb analysed the 5' RACE reads with MiXCR anew, one entry per CDR3 protein. The table includes a few hundred thousand distinct CDR3 sequences, 28% detected once. The sample comprised PBMCs. These TCRs come from a woman between 18 and 55 years old in good health. Each CDR3 is given with its conserved first and last residue. The D gene is left open where the match is weak. The listing skips clone size in some rows; elsewhere it reads once, few, many or a size class.

clone_size	j_call	cdr3_length	d_call	v_call	cdr3_aa	cdr3_nt
-	TRBJ1-1	12	-	TRBV12-3/TRBV12-4	CASRPDGEEAFF	TGTGCCAGCAGACCCGACGGGGAAGAAGCTTTCTTT
many	TRBJ2-2	16	-	TRBV2	CASSGDLLERTGELFF	TGTGCCAGCAGCGGGGATCTCTTAGAGCGTACCGGGGAGCTGTTTTTT
few	TRBJ1-1	13	-	TRBV20-1	CSARREANTEAFF	TGCAGTGCGAGACGAGAAGCTAACACTGAAGCTTTCTTT
-	TRBJ2-7	14	TRBD1	TRBV7-2	CASSYYGTDYEQYF	TGTGCCAGCAGCTACTACGGGACAGACTACGAGCAGTACTTC
many	TRBJ1-6	15	-	TRBV7-8	CASSLTGQSNSPLHF	TGTGCCAGCAGCTTGACAGGACAGAGTAATTCACCCCTCCACTTT
-	TRBJ2-2	16	TRBD1	TRBV5-5	CASRPHDRGGTGELFF	TGTGCCAGCAGACCTCATGACAGGGGAGGCACCGGGGAGCTGTTTTTT
-	TRBJ1-3	17	-	TRBV6-6	CASSYRAGPKAGNTIYF	TGTGCCAGCAGTTACCGGGCAGGCCCGAAGGCTGGAAACACCATATATTTT
few	TRBJ1-2	18	-	TRBV5-1	CASSSKTSNYQGKDGYTF	TGCGCCAGCAGCTCGAAGACAAGCAACTACCAGGGGAAGGATGGCTACACCTTC
-	TRBJ2-3	15	TRBD2	TRBV6-5	CASSYSLAGGDTQYF	TGTGCCAGCAGTTACTCCCTAGCGGGGGGAGATACGCAGTATTTT
-	TRBJ2-2	17	-	TRBV11-2	CASSLRLGELSTGELFF	TGTGCCAGCAGCTTACGCTTAGGGGAACTTTCCACCGGGGAGCTGTTTTTT
few	TRBJ2-2	14	TRBD1	TRBV29-1	CSVHRDSNTGELFF	TGCAGCGTTCACCGGGACAGCAACACCGGGGAGCTGTTTTTT
many	TRBJ1-2	16	-	TRBV7-2	CASNSNRIPLNYGYTF	TGTGCCAGCAATTCAAACCGAATACCCCTTAACTATGGCTACACCTTC
-	TRBJ2-7	15	-	TRBV27	CASSLSSQGSYEQYF	TGTGCCAGCAGTTTAAGTTCACAGGGTTCCTACGAGCAGTACTTC
few	TRBJ1-4	13	-	TRBV20-1	CSARRVTDEKLFF	TGCAGTGCTAGACGCGTCACTGATGAAAAACTGTTTTTT
many	TRBJ2-5	13	-	TRBV12-3/TRBV12-4	CASSTSRKETQYF	TGTGCCAGCAGTACTAGTAGGAAAGAGACCCAGTACTTC
once	TRBJ2-7	13	-	TRBV20-1	CSAKRALGGEQYF	TGCAGTGCAAAGAGGGCCCTCGGGGGTGAGCAGTACTTC
few	TRBJ1-1	12	-	TRBV29-1	CSVDRRNTEAFF	TGCAGCGTTGATCGGAGGAACACTGAAGCTTTCTTT
few	TRBJ2-1	15	TRBD2	TRBV7-8	CASRRSGGASNEQFF	TGTGCCAGCAGACGTAGCGGGGGGGCGTCCAATGAGCAGTTCTTC
many	TRBJ1-5	11	-	TRBV6-5	CASGSNQPQHF	TGTGCCAGCGGTAGCAATCAGCCCCAGCATTTT
-	TRBJ1-6	18	-	TRBV7-6	CASSLSPGGFLGDSPLHF	TGTGCCAGCAGCTTATCCCCCGGGGGGTTCTTAGGAGATTCACCCCTCCACTTT
many	TRBJ2-3	18	TRBD2	TRBV2	CASSEGSGRTEKTDTQYF	TGTGCCAGCAGTGAGGGTAGCGGGAGGACGGAGAAAACAGATACGCAGTATTTT
-	TRBJ2-1	18	TRBD2	TRBV5-1	CASSSYVGLAGSHNEQFF	TGCGCCAGCAGCTCCTACGTTGGACTAGCGGGGTCTCACAATGAGCAGTTCTTC
few	TRBJ1-1	16	TRBD1	TRBV7-9	CASSPSWDRWNTEAFF	TGTGCCAGCAGCCCCAGCTGGGACAGGTGGAACACTGAAGCTTTCTTT
-	TRBJ1-3	16	TRBD1	TRBV7-9	CASSPPGQREGNTIYF	TGTGCCAGCAGCCCTCCGGGACAGCGGGAAGGAAACACCATATATTTT
many	TRBJ1-5	14	TRBD1	TRBV6-6	CASLRGGKNQPQHF	TGTGCCAGCTTACGAGGGGGCAAGAATCAGCCCCAGCATTTT
-	TRBJ2-1	15	-	TRBV5-1	CASSFYGEHYNEQFF	TGCGCCAGCAGCTTCTACGGGGAACACTACAATGAGCAGTTCTTC
few	TRBJ2-4	16	TRBD1	TRBV11-2	CASSLRAGGTGDIQYF	TGTGCCAGCAGCTTAAGGGCAGGAGGGACAGGGGACATTCAGTACTTC
-	TRBJ1-3	14	-	TRBV6-6	CASRSGGEGNTIYF	TGTGCCAGCAGGTCGGGAGGGGAGGGAAACACCATATATTTT
many	TRBJ2-7	13	TRBD1	TRBV29-1	CSVLGQGNYEQYF	TGCAGCGTCCTGGGACAGGGTAACTACGAGCAGTACTTC
few	TRBJ1-2	15	-	TRBV29-1	CSVPKVEDSASGYTF	TGCAGCGTTCCGAAGGTCGAGGACAGCGCATCAGGCTACACCTTC
once	TRBJ1-1	15	-	TRBV25-1	CAGSEYGQGLTEAFF	TGTGCCGGCAGTGAATATGGGCAGGGCTTAACTGAAGCTTTCTTT
-	TRBJ2-1	18	TRBD2	TRBV11-2	CASSLGTGTSGRGNEQFF	TGTGCCAGCAGCTTAGGAACCGGGACTAGCGGGAGAGGGAATGAGCAGTTCTTC
few	TRBJ2-2	15	TRBD2	TRBV6-2/TRBV6-3	CASSYWREYTGELFF	TGTGCCAGCAGTTACTGGCGGGAGTACACCGGGGAGCTGTTTTTT
-	TRBJ2-5	14	TRBD2	TRBV9	CASSVGGTKETQYF	TGTGCCAGCAGCGTAGGCGGGACTAAAGAGACCCAGTACTTC
-	TRBJ1-5	15	-	TRBV7-2	CASSFWTGSNQPQHF	TGTGCCAGCAGCTTTTGGACGGGAAGCAATCAGCCCCAGCATTTT
-	TRBJ1-3	14	-	TRBV20-1	CSARAPRPGNTIYF	TGCAGTGCTAGAGCACCTCGACCTGGAAACACCATATATTTT
-	TRBJ1-2	12	-	TRBV20-1	CSAEGRPDGYTF	TGCAGTGCTGAAGGCCGCCCAGATGGCTACACCTTC
-	TRBJ1-2	11	-	TRBV2	CASIIGDGYTF	TGTGCCAGCATAATTGGGGACGGCTACACCTTC
-	TRBJ1-1	12	-	TRBV29-1	CSSSSGNTEAFF	TGCAGCTCCTCCTCGGGGAACACTGAAGCTTTCTTT
-	TRBJ2-3	13	TRBD2	TRBV29-1	CSVSWRGADTQYF	TGCAGCGTTTCGTGGCGGGGGGCAGATACGCAGTATTTT
many	TRBJ2-1	12	-	TRBV20-1	CSARGSDNEQFF	TGCAGTGCTAGGGGGTCCGACAATGAGCAGTTCTTC
-	TRBJ1-1	14	-	TRBV6-5	CASSFPGGNTETFF	TGTGCCAGCAGTTTCCCGGGGGGGAACACTGAAACTTTCTTT
-	TRBJ1-6	15	TRBD1	TRBV19	CASSTPGQGSSPLHF	TGTGCCAGTAGTACCCCAGGACAGGGGTCTTCACCCCTCCACTTT
-	TRBJ1-1	12	-	TRBV6-2/TRBV6-3	CASTRTDTEAFF	TGTGCCAGCACCAGGACAGACACTGAAGCTTTCTTT
-	TRBJ2-7	12	-	TRBV2	CASMRGSREQYF	TGTGCCAGCATGAGGGGGTCGAGAGAGCAGTACTTC
-	TRBJ1-1	16	-	TRBV14	CASSQDGKRRNTEAFF	TGTGCCAGCAGCCAAGATGGAAAGAGAAGGAACACTGAAGCTTTCTTT
few	TRBJ1-6	16	-	TRBV20-1	CSASIRRDWRVSPLHF	TGCAGTGCTAGTATCCGCCGGGACTGGAGAGTTTCACCCCTCCACTTT
many	TRBJ2-1	15	-	TRBV14	CASSQGVSTYNEQFF	TGTGCCAGCAGCCAGGGTGTATCCACCTACAATGAGCAGTTCTTC
many	TRBJ2-1	13	-	TRBV10-3	CAISDHQGNEQFF	TGTGCCATCAGTGATCACCAGGGGAATGAGCAGTTCTTC
-	TRBJ1-2	15	TRBD1	TRBV19	CASSTHRGPSHGYTF	TGTGCCAGTAGTACTCACAGGGGGCCGTCCCATGGCTACACCTTC
many	TRBJ2-3	13	-	TRBV6-5	CASTGFGTDTQYF	TGTGCCAGCACTGGGTTTGGGACAGATACGCAGTATTTT
-	TRBJ1-4	18	-	TRBV6-5	CASSRGRVVVFPNEKLFF	TGTGCCAGCAGTCGAGGCAGGGTCGTGGTTTTTCCTAATGAAAAACTGTTTTTT
few	TRBJ1-1	11	-	TRBV20-1	CSAKGFTEAFF	TGCAGTGCGAAGGGGTTCACTGAAGCTTTCTTT
many	TRBJ1-2	20	-	TRBV29-1	CSVDPGQLENLHRNLYGYTF	TGCAGCGTTGACCCCGGACAGCTGGAGAATTTACATAGGAATCTCTATGGCTACACCTTC
many	TRBJ1-4	14	-	TRBV5-1	CASSLAVNNEKLFF	TGCGCCAGCAGCTTGGCAGTGAATAATGAAAAACTGTTTTTT